These T cell receptor beta chains were read from a single sample in a study of sequential checkpoint blockade in melanoma. Some clones are missing from TCRdb's copy, which holds only in-frame ones; the method was immunoSEQ multiplex PCR. This sample carries approximately 5,300 clones, roughly a quarter of them seen once, and the ten largest clones take 20% to 25%. The source was tumor tissue (inferred from file names), collected from a patient given nivolumab and ipilimumab in sequence. Receptors were obtained from a human donor with melanoma. Both conserved end residues are part of each CDR3. The D gene is left open where the match is weak. The size entry is marked missing in some rows and otherwise reads once, few, many or a size class.

d_gene | j_gene | len | v_gene | abundance | CDR3nt | CDR3aa
TRBD2 | TRBJ2-6 | 17 | TRBV28 | few | TGTGCCAGCAGTTTAGTGCTAGCGGGACCTGGGGCCAACGTCCTGACTTTC | CASSLVLAGPGANVLTF
TRBD1 | TRBJ2-5 | 14 | TRBV9 | many | TGTGCCAGCAGCATGGGACAGGGCCAAGAGACCCAGTACTTC | CASSMGQGQETQYF
TRBD1 | TRBJ1-5 | 14 | TRBV6-8 | few | TGTGCCAGCAGACAGACAGGGCGCAATCAGCCCCAGCATTTT | CASRQTGRNQPQHF
- | TRBJ1-5 | 13 | TRBV28 | medium-sized | TGTGCCAGCAGTTTAGCAGGGTCGCAGCCCCAGCATTTT | CASSLAGSQPQHF
- | TRBJ1-3 | 17 | TRBV28 | few | TGTGCCAGCAGTTCCCCCCGGGCCTGGCTGGCTGGAAACACCATATATTTT | CASSSPRAWLAGNTIYF
- | TRBJ1-2 | 14 | TRBV6-8 | few | TGTGCCAGCAGTTACTCTTTACCCCCTGAAGGCTACACCTTC | CASSYSLPPEGYTF
- | TRBJ1-1 | 12 | TRBV6-8 | few | TGTGCCAGCAGTTACCTTGCCACTGAAGCTTTCTTT | CASSYLATEAFF
- | TRBJ1-2 | 13 | TRBV29-1 | - | TGCAGCGTTTGGCTGGGGGGCCTTTATGGCTACACCTTC | CSVWLGGLYGYTF
TRBD1 | TRBJ1-2 | 14 | TRBV6-8 | many | TGTGCCAGCGCCGGGACAGAGGGGAGCTATGGCTACACCTTC | CASAGTEGSYGYTF
TRBD1 | TRBJ2-2 | 15 | TRBV10-3 | - | TGTGCCATCAGCCCGACAGGGGGGAACACCGGGGAGCTGTTTTTT | CAISPTGGNTGELFF
- | TRBJ2-1 | 15 | TRBV19 | - | TGTGCCAGTAGTCCGGTTAGAGGGCCCCATAGGGAGCAGTTCTTC | CASSPVRGPHREQFF
TRBD1 | TRBJ1-5 | 15 | TRBV6-8 | many | TGTGCCAGCAGGCACGACCGGACAGGGAATCAGCCCCAGCATTTT | CASRHDRTGNQPQHF
TRBD2 | TRBJ2-3 | 17 | TRBV6-8 | many | TGTGCCAGCAGTTACCCTGGGACTAGCGGGAGGGCCGATACGCAGTATTTT | CASSYPGTSGRADTQYF
- | TRBJ2-7 | 13 | TRBV10-2 | - | TGCGCCAGCAGGGAGGGACAGACCTACGAGCAGTACTTC | CASREGQTYEQYF
TRBD1 | TRBJ2-4 | 19 | TRBV18 | - | TGTGCCAGCTCACCCCCCCGAATCCCGGGACAGGCACCAAAAAACATTCAGTACTTC | CASSPPRIPGQAPKNIQYF
- | TRBJ1-1 | 14 | TRBV19 | once | TGTGCCAGTAGCAACAGGGTCTTGGGCACTGAAGCTTTCTTT | CASSNRVLGTEAFF
- | TRBJ2-3 | 14 | TRBV19 | - | TGTGCCAGTAGTACGACAGCCGTCATGGCTACGCAGTATTTT | CASSTTAVMATQYF
- | TRBJ2-7 | 14 | TRBV7-6 | many | TGTGCCAGCAGCTCCAGGACGGGACCCTACGAGCAGTACTTC | CASSSRTGPYEQYF
TRBD2 | TRBJ2-7 | 18 | TRBV19 | - | TGTGCCAGTAGTAGGGGCGCTAGCGGGGGGGCGGACCTCTACGAGCAGTACTTC | CASSRGASGGADLYEQYF
- | TRBJ2-7 | 16 | TRBV23-1 | once | TGCGCCAGCAGTCAAACAGACAGCAGGGGTAACTACGAGCAGTACTTC | CASSQTDSRGNYEQYF
- | TRBJ2-4 | 16 | TRBV6-8 | few | TGTGCCAGCAATGTCGACCTAGCGTCCGCCAGTTACATTCAGTACTTC | CASNVDLASASYIQYF
- | TRBJ2-1 | 13 | TRBV5-8 | - | TGTGCCAGCAGGGGGTCCGGATACAATGAGCAGTTCTTC | CASRGSGYNEQFF
- | TRBJ2-1 | 12 | TRBV6-8 | few | TGTGCCAGCAGCCTCAGGGGTATTGAGCAGTTCTTC | CASSLRGIEQFF
- | TRBJ2-1 | 19 | TRBV9 | many | TGTGCCAGCAGCCGTACGCGGGGGCGGGAGAACCTCAAATACAATGAGCAGTTCTTC | CASSRTRGRENLKYNEQFF
TRBD1 | TRBJ2-3 | 13 | TRBV19 | - | TGTGCCAGTAGTCTACAGGGGGCAGATACGCAGTATTTT | CASSLQGADTQYF
TRBD1 | TRBJ2-1 | 14 | TRBV11-3 | few | TGTGCCAGCAGCCGACAGGGGGCGCGCAATGAGCAGTTCTTC | CASSRQGARNEQFF
- | TRBJ1-2 | 14 | TRBV12-1 | many | TGTGCCAGCAGCCGGAGGGGGGGTGGCTATGGCTACACCTTC | CASSRRGGGYGYTF
TRBD1 | TRBJ1-4 | 15 | TRBV6-8 | few | TGTGCCAGCAGTGACCACCGGGACAGAAATGAAAAACTGTTTTTT | CASSDHRDRNEKLFF
TRBD2 | TRBJ2-2 | 14 | TRBV6-8 | few | TGTGCCAGCAGGCCGGGACTAGGCGCCGGGGAGCTGTTTTTT | CASRPGLGAGELFF
- | TRBJ1-1 | 14 | TRBV6-8 | few | TGTGCCAGCAGTTACGAGAAAAGGAACACTGAAGCTTTCTTT | CASSYEKRNTEAFF
- | TRBJ2-1 | 12 | TRBV14 | - | TGTGCCAGCAGCCACCCGACCCTTGAGCAGTTCTTC | CASSHPTLEQFF
TRBD1 | TRBJ2-6 | 17 | TRBV5-1 | once | TGCGCCAGCAGGCCCGGGACAGGGGGCGCTGGGGCCAACGTCCTGACTTTC | CASRPGTGGAGANVLTF
- | TRBJ2-5 | 15 | TRBV28 | - | TGTGCCAGCAGCCGGGGACCTTTTACTGAGGAGACCCAGTACTTC | CASSRGPFTEETQYF
- | TRBJ2-1 | 12 | TRBV25-1 | - | TGTGCCAGCAGCCTGACTAGCAATGAGCAGTTCTTC | CASSLTSNEQFF
- | TRBJ1-2 | 14 | TRBV11-3 | many | TGTGCCAGCAGCTTGAGGCAGGGATTCTATGGCTACACCTTC | CASSLRQGFYGYTF
TRBD2 | TRBJ2-1 | 14 | TRBV11-3 | - | TGTGCCAGCAGCTTGAGGTTAGGGAGCGGGGACGGGTTCTTC | CASSLRLGSGDGFF
- | TRBJ2-3 | 12 | TRBV6-8 | - | TGTGCCAGCAGTTCCCCATCGGGTACGCAGTATTTT | CASSSPSGTQYF
- | TRBJ2-7 | 15 | TRBV12-2 | many | TGTGCCACCACATCCGGGCTGGGACACCCCTACGAGCAGTACTTC | CATTSGLGHPYEQYF
- | TRBJ2-5 | 14 | TRBV5-1 | - | TGCGCCAGCAGCTTGAGTGGTTACCAAGAGACCCAGTACTTC | CASSLSGYQETQYF
- | TRBJ2-5 | 11 | TRBV19 | - | TGTGCCAGTGCTGAGGGGGAGACCCAGTACTTC | CASAEGETQYF
- | TRBJ1-1 | 14 | TRBV19 | - | TGTGCCAGTAGTAAATCGGACAGATACACTGAAGCTTTCTTT | CASSKSDRYTEAFF
- | TRBJ2-7 | 13 | TRBV6-8 | few | TGTGCCAGCAGGACGGTCTTCTCCTACGAGCAGTACTTC | CASRTVFSYEQYF
- | TRBJ1-1 | 12 | TRBV9 | few | TGTGCCAGCAGGCGGATGAGTTCTGGAGCTTTCTTT | CASRRMSSGAFF
TRBD2 | TRBJ2-1 | 15 | TRBV28 | few | TGTGCCAGCAGTTCCGCGGGGGAGGGAGTGGATGAGCAGTTCTTC | CASSSAGEGVDEQFF
TRBD2 | TRBJ2-5 | 16 | TRBV18 | - | TGTGCCAGCTCACCACCGTCGCTAGCGGTCCAAGAGACCCAGTACTTC | CASSPPSLAVQETQYF
- | TRBJ1-3 | 17 | TRBV5-1 | - | TGCGCCAGCAGCGACCACTCGACCGTCGGTAAGGGAAACACCATATATTTT | CASSDHSTVGKGNTIYF
- | TRBJ1-2 | 15 | TRBV6-8 | - | TGTGCCAGCAGTTACTCAGTCGGGTCCCCCTATGGCTACACCTTC | CASSYSVGSPYGYTF
- | TRBJ1-1 | 14 | TRBV9 | medium-sized | TGTGCCAGCAGCAGAGGGGGAATGAACACTGAAGCTTTCTTT | CASSRGGMNTEAFF
TRBD1 | TRBJ1-4 | 15 | TRBV18 | - | TGTGCCAGCTCAACCGTGGACAGGACTAATGAAAAACTGTTTTTT | CASSTVDRTNEKLFF